Below, 2 T cell receptor beta chains from the same sample are listed, as sequenced in a study of Graves' ophthalmopathy and Graves' hyperthyroidism. The authors amplified TCR beta CDR3 regions from RNA transcripts. First-round RT-PCR relied on HTBI primers, and a second-round multiplex PCR came next. From the multiplex PCR reads, TCRdb called clonotypes with MiXCR, one entry per CDR3 protein. The sample holds tens of thousands of distinct CDR3 sequences; approximately 52% are singletons and the top ten take 4.5% to 5%. Sequenced material: peripheral blood. The receptors originated from an adult woman with Graves' ophthalmopathy.

This clonotype was seen many times. A much larger clone lies one base from this, so it may be a read error. The chain uses TRBV29-1 and TRBJ2-7, with 7 bases that match TRBD1. Germline values: CDR1 SQVTM, CDR2 ANQGSEA. V lost 6 bases and J lost 4; bases outside the gene matches: 18. The CDR3 loop spans 16 amino acids. This chain's CDR3 is CSVADRESWINYEQYF. The CDR3, as DNA: TGCAGCGTCGCCGACAGGGAGTCTTGGATAAATTACGAGCAGTACTTC.

This clonotype showed up many times. The chain links TRBV6-5 to TRBJ2-3; 8 bases match TRBD2. This CDR3 has 14 amino acids. V lost 4 bases and J lost 5; bases outside the gene matches: 5. Germline CDR1 and CDR2: MNHEY and SVGAGI. CDR3 coding DNA: TGTGCCAGCAGTTTACGGGAGGGGATAGATACGCAGTATTTT. Protein: CASSLREGIDTQYF.